A single sample gave rise to the 11 T cell receptor beta chains below, sequenced in a study of T cells in narcolepsy. Sequencing used immunoSEQ multiplex PCR; TCRdb keeps in-frame clones, though not all of them. The table has about 36,000 clones, approximately 80% seen once. Sequenced input: memory (CD45RA-) CD4+ T cells from blood. All receptors derive from a human donor in good health.

The V and J genes are TRBV30 and TRBJ2-7; no clear D gene. The CDR3 has 13 residues. Looked up from germline, CDR1 is GTSNPN and CDR2 is SVGIG (reference sequence). V was cut by 3 bases and J by 3 bases, with 12 bases left in between. The CDR3: CAWSLGNRYEQYF. CDR3 nucleotide sequence: TGTGCCTGGAGCCTGGGGAACCGCTACGAGCAGTACTTC.

The chain employs TRBV10-3 and TRBJ1-3; possible D gene TRBD1, 6 bases. V lost 2 bases and J lost 0, with 8 bases in between. There are 15 residues in the CDR3. Per the germline V gene, CDR1 is ENHRY and CDR2 is SYGVKD. CDR3 sequence reads: CAISEGQISGNTIYF. As DNA, the CDR3 is TGTGCCATCAGTGAGGGACAGATCTCTGGAAACACCATATATTTT.

The CDR3 region is CASSFPGGENQPQHF. The DNA for the CDR3 is TGTGCCAGCAGCTTTCCAGGAGGGGAGAATCAGCCCCAGCATTTT. The V call is TRBV5-5, the J call TRBJ1-5, with a possible D match to TRBD1 (5 bases). Germline V gene sequence: CDR1 SGHKS, CDR2 YYEKEE (reference sequence). The CDR3 contains 15 residues. Trimming removed 2 bases from V and 4 bases from J, with 13 bases in between. Drawing the rest from reference TRBV5-5 and TRBJ1-5, the complete variable domain is DAGVTQSPTHLIKTRGQQVTLRCSPISGHKSVSWYQQVLGQGPQFIFQYYEKEERGRGNFPDRFSARQFPNYSSELNVNALLLGDSALYLCASSFPGGENQPQHFGDGTRLSIL.

V gene TRBV6-6 combines with J gene TRBJ1-5, with 10 bases identical to TRBD1. This CDR3 is 11 amino acids long. CDR1 and CDR2 (germline): MNHNY, SVGAGI (reference sequence). Trimming removed 11 bases from V and 9 bases from J; junction bases left unmatched: 4. The CDR3 sequence is CARDRGRPQHF. The CDR3 bases are TGTGCCCGGGACAGGGGCCGGCCCCAGCATTTT.

The chain couples TRBV2 to TRBJ2-6; D might be TRBD1 (6 bases). The CDR3 length is 14 residues. V lost 7 bases and J lost 4, with 11 bases in between. Germline V lookup: CDR1 SNHLY, CDR2 FYNNEI. CDR3 coding DNA: TGTGCCAGCACCGGACAGCAAGGGGCCAACGTCCTGACTTTC. It translates to CASTGQQGANVLTF.

The rearrangement links TRBV6-1 to TRBJ2-5; TRBD1 is a possible D gene (5 bases). Germline-derived CDR1 and CDR2 are MNHNS and SASEGT. Deletions cut 3 bases from V and 5 bases from J, with 19 bases between. CDR3 size: 16 residues. CDR3 amino acids: CASSDHAKGFRETQYF. DNA of the CDR3: TGTGCCAGCAGTGACCACGCAAAGGGGTTTAGGGAGACCCAGTACTTC.

In its sample, this clone was seen once. This chain joins TRBV4-2 and TRBJ2-5; TRBD2 matches 10 bases. From germline, CDR1 is LGHNA and CDR2 YNFKEQ. The CDR3 sequence is 15 residues long. The V gene end was trimmed by 4 bases and the J gene end by 3 bases; junction bases not matched to a gene: 5. This chain's CDR3 is CASSREAGGEETQYF. As DNA, the CDR3 is TGTGCCAGCAGCCGAGAAGCGGGAGGGGAAGAGACCCAGTACTTC.

The chain uses TRBV7-9 and TRBJ1-2, with a possible D match to TRBD1 (5 bases). The CDR3 runs to 16 residues. Per germline, CDR1 SEHNR and CDR2 FQNEAQ (reference sequence). Trimming removed 1 base at V and 5 bases at J, with 17 bases between. The CDR3 region is CASSLDWGVNRYGYTF. In nucleotides, the CDR3 is TGTGCCAGCAGCTTAGATTGGGGCGTTAATAGGTATGGCTACACCTTC.

Written as DNA, the CDR3 is TGTGCCAGCTCACCGCACAAAGACCCAGGGGGTACGCAGTATTTT. Protein product: CASSPHKDPGGTQYF. V and J are TRBV18 and TRBJ2-3, with 7 nucleotides matching TRBD1. J was trimmed by 8 bases and V by 3 bases; bases with no gene match: 11. Germline loops: CDR1 KGHSH, CDR2 LQKENI. This CDR3 spans 15 amino acids.

This sequence joins TRBV6-1 and TRBJ2-7, with 12 positions matching TRBD2. The germline gives CDR1 MNHNS, CDR2 SASEGT. This CDR3 is built from 15 residues. Trimming removed 7 bases from V and 5 bases from J; junction bases left unmatched: 9. CDR3 sequence: CASKVGLAGSDEQYF. The CDR3 coding sequence is TGTGCCAGCAAAGTAGGACTAGCGGGAAGCGACGAGCAGTACTTC.

This clone has a handful of counts. CDR3 in amino acids: CASSNSNEKLFF. The CDR3 bases are TGTGCCAGCTCAAACAGTAATGAAAAACTGTTTTTT. This chain connects TRBV18 to TRBJ1-4; D gene ambiguous. From germline, CDR1 is KGHSH and CDR2 LQKENI. This CDR3 has 12 amino acids. V lost 5 bases and J lost 4, with 5 bases in between.